Listed here are 7 T cell receptor beta chains from one sample, sequenced in a study of response to subunit inactivated influenza vaccine. TCRdb independently ran MiXCR on the RT-PCR reads; one entry per CDR3 protein. The sample includes hundreds of thousands of distinct CDR3 sequences, 10% to 15% of them seen just once. The source was PBMCs from blood, collected on the day of vaccination. These receptors were collected from a man between 45 and 60 years old who received an inactivated influenza vaccine.

V and J are TRBV29-1 and TRBJ2-1; the D gene could be TRBD1 or TRBD2 (5 bases each). Germline V lookup: CDR1 SQVTM, CDR2 ANQGSEA. Trimming removed 3 bases at V and 0 bases at J, with 21 bases between. There are 18 residues in the CDR3. CDR3 in amino acids: CSVDVTGTAISSYNEQFF. CDR3 DNA: TGCAGCGTTGATGTTACCGGGACGGCAATAAGCTCCTACAATGAGCAGTTCTTC.

This clonotype was detected only a few times. This chain uses TRBV5-5 with TRBJ2-2; the match to TRBD1 covers 9 bases. Germline V lookup: CDR1 SGHKS, CDR2 YYEKEE (reference sequence). The CDR3 is 16 amino acids. Losses at the gene ends were 4 bases for V and 6 bases for J; bases not matched to a gene: 10. CDR3 in DNA: TGTGCCAGCAGCCTCGCCGGGACAGGGTCATCCGGGGAGCTGTTTTTT. Translating it yields CASSLAGTGSSGELFF.

This clonotype has a count of ten or more. V and J are TRBV7-9 and TRBJ2-1; D assignment may be TRBD1 or TRBD2 (6 bases each). The CDR3 is 16 residues long. Germline V lookup: CDR1 SEHNR, CDR2 FQNEAQ (reference sequence). V dropped 5 bases and J dropped 2 bases, with 16 bases sitting between them. CDR3 bases: TGTGCCAGCAGCCCCCCGGGGGCCAGTCCCTACAATGAGCAGTTCTTC. The encoded protein is CASSPPGASPYNEQFF.

This clonotype was seen at least ten times. The chain uses TRBV5-1 and TRBJ1-4, with 9 bases aligning to TRBD1. Germline CDR1 is SGHRS and CDR2 is YFSETQ. Losses at the gene ends were 0 bases for V and 8 bases for J; bases not matched to a gene: 2. The CDR3 totals 14 residues. Written as DNA, the CDR3 is TGCGCCAGCAGCTTGGCCGGGACAGGGGAAAAACTGTTTTTT. Translated: CASSLAGTGEKLFF.

This clonotype was detected ten times or more. This chain links TRBV3-1 with TRBJ2-3; 8 bases align to TRBD2. CDR3 size: 14 residues. Germline loops: CDR1 LGHDT, CDR2 YNNKEL (reference sequence). V trimming: 4 bases; J trimming: 1 base; junction bases outside the gene matches: 1. CDR3 sequence (DNA): TGTGCCAGCAGCCGGACTAGCCGCACAGATACGCAGTATTTT. Its translation is CASSRTSRTDTQYF.

This clonotype was counted between two and nine times. The genes are TRBV29-1 and TRBJ2-4, with no clear D. CDR1 SQVTM and CDR2 ANQGSEA come from the germline V gene. V lost 3 bases, J lost 8 bases, and 17 bases lay in between. The CDR3 has 14 residues. This chain's CDR3 is CSVEGRRPLHIQYF. Here the CDR3 DNA reads TGCAGCGTTGAGGGCCGACGGCCTTTGCACATTCAGTACTTC.

This clonotype was detected ten times or more. This chain joins TRBV5-1 and TRBJ2-1; D call uncertain. The CDR3 contains 12 residues. Deletions cut 1 base from V and 8 bases from J, with 7 bases between. The V gene's germline CDR1 is SGHRS and CDR2 YFSETQ. In DNA, the CDR3 is TGCGCCAGCAGCTTGCTGGGTTATGAGCAGTTCTTC. The encoded protein is CASSLLGYEQFF.